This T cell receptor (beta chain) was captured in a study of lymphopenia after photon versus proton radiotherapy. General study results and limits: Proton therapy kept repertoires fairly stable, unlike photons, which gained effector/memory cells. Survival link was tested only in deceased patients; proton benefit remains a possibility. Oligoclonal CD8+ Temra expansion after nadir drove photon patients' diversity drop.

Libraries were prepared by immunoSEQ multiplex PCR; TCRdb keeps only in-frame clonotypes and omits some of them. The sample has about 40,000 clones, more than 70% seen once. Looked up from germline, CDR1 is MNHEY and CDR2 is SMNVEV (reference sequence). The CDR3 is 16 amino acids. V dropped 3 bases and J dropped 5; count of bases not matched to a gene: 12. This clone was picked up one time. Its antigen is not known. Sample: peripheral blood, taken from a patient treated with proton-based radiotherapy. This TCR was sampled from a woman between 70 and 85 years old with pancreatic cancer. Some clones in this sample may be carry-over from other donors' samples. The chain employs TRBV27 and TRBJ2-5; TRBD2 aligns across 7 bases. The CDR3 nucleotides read TGTGCCAGCAGTTTCTACGGACTAGATGGTTCCGAGACCCAGTACTTC. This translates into CASSFYGLDGSETQYF.